This T cell receptor beta chain appears in the sequencing data of a study of cytotoxic CD8 clonotypes in ibrutinib-treated CLL. Only one count was recorded for this clone. Produced via immunoSEQ multiplex PCR; TCRdb's table is partial and in-frame only. The table lists 150,000 or so clones, roughly four fifths of them singletons. Germline trimming cut 11 bases from V and 1 base from J; bases unmatched to any gene: 8. This CDR3 region has 14 residues. Germline V gives CDR1 MDHEN, CDR2 SYDVKM. This TCR came from a human donor with chronic lymphocytic leukemia. The sequencing used PBMCs, collected after 12 months of ibrutinib treatment. The V gene is TRBV28, the J gene TRBJ2-1; TRBD1 agrees at 7 bases. DNA for the CDR3: TGTGCCGTGACAGGGCTAAATTCCTACAATGAGCAGTTCTTC. Translating it yields CAVTGLNSYNEQFF.